The 16 T cell receptor beta chains in this list originate from one sample, sequenced in a study of OX40 agonist ivuxolimab in advanced cancers. Method: immunoSEQ multiplex PCR; TCRdb's copy keeps in-frame clones and lacks some. Altogether about 42,000 clones are present, 75% to 90% being singletons, with the ten largest covering 14% to 15%. Sequenced material: CD4+ or CD8+ T cells sorted from blood, taken in a trial of the OX40 agonist ivuxolimab. The receptor source for this set is an adult with an advanced solid tumor such as melanoma, head and neck, liver or kidney cancer.

The V gene is TRBV5-1, the J gene TRBJ2-5; 11 positions match TRBD2. The germline CDR1 and CDR2 sequences are SGHRS and YFSETQ. V trimming: 3 bases; J trimming: 2 bases; junction bases outside the gene matches: 6. The CDR3 contains 16 residues. The CDR3 sequence: CASSSRLAGTQETQYF. In nucleotides, the CDR3 is TGCGCCAGCAGCTCCCGACTAGCGGGGACTCAAGAGACCCAGTACTTC.

This chain uses TRBV25-1 with TRBJ1-4; no definite D call. V was clipped by 7 bases and J by 7 bases, with 16 bases between them. The CDR3 length is 14 residues. CDR1 and CDR2 from the germline V gene are MGHDK and SYGVNS. The CDR3 spells CASTGPTGGEKLFF. For the CDR3, the DNA is TGTGCCAGCACCGGACCTACGGGAGGTGAAAAACTGTTTTTT.

This clone was detected only once. The gene calls are TRBV23-1 and TRBJ1-1, with D perhaps matching TRBD1 (5 bases). TRBV23-1 is marked as an open reading frame, function uncertain. Between the trimmed V and J ends, which lost 0 bases and 0 bases, there was a span of 8 bases. The length of the CDR3 is 15 residues. The DNA for the CDR3 is TGCGCCAGCAGTCAATCGACAGAGCTGAACACTGAAGCTTTCTTT. Residues: CASSQSTELNTEAFF.

CDR3 in amino acids: CATKGLATSYEQYF. In DNA form, the CDR3 reads TGTGCCACCAAGGGACTAGCGACCTCCTACGAGCAGTACTTC. The rearrangement links TRBV11-2 to TRBJ2-7; 10 nucleotides match TRBD2. Per germline, CDR1 SGHAT and CDR2 FQNNGV. J was trimmed by 0 bases and V by 10 bases; bases with no gene match: 6. CDR3 size: 14 residues.

This chain links TRBV5-4 with TRBJ2-7; D unresolved. Germline assignment: CDR1 SGHNT and CDR2 YYREEE (reference sequence). V was pared by 4 bases and J by 4 bases, with 12 bases between. The CDR3 has 13 amino acids. Here the CDR3 DNA reads TGTGCCAGCAGCGGGAACACCCGATACGAGCAGTACTTC. Its translation: CASSGNTRYEQYF. The whole variable domain, remainder taken from reference TRBV5-4 and TRBJ2-7, is ETGVTQSPTHLIKTRGQQVTLRCSSQSGHNTVSWYQQALGQGPQFIFQYYREEENGRGNFPPRFSGLQFPNYSSELNVNALELDDSALYLCASSGNTRYEQYFGPGTRLTVT.

The chain combines TRBV28 with TRBJ1-4, with a weak D call TRBD1 (5 bases). The CDR3 contains 15 residues. From germline, CDR1 is MDHEN and CDR2 SYDVKM. Trimming took 3 bases from V and 5 from J, leaving 13 bases between them. CDR3 bases: TGTGCCAGCAGTTTGCCAGTGGGGCTGAATGAAAAACTGTTTTTT. Translated, it gives CASSLPVGLNEKLFF.

The chain recombines TRBV7-2 with TRBJ2-3; D gene ambiguous. Trimming removed 2 bases from V and 6 bases from J, with 12 bases in between. CDR1 is SGHTA, CDR2 FQGNSA, per germline. CDR3 length: 14 residues. DNA of the CDR3: TGTGCCAGCAGCTTACACCCAAAATCGGATACGCAGTATTTT. Translation gives CASSLHPKSDTQYF.

V and J are TRBV4-1 and TRBJ2-2; 11 nucleotides line up with TRBD2. Trimming cost V 3 bases and J 0 bases; bases outside gene matches: 3. CDR1 is MGHRA, CDR2 YSYEKL, per germline. The CDR3 runs to 17 residues. CDR3 sequence: CASSHLAGGPNTGELFF. Written as DNA, the CDR3 is TGCGCCAGCAGCCATCTAGCGGGGGGCCCGAACACCGGGGAGCTGTTTTTT.

The V gene is TRBV6-5, the J gene TRBJ2-2; no firm D call. The CDR3 extends over 15 amino acids. Germline V gene data show CDR1 as MNHEY and CDR2 as SVGAGI. The V gene lost 0 bases and the J gene lost 3 bases, with 8 bases spanning the gap. CDR3 sequence: CASSYSLVDTGELFF. The CDR3 DNA reads as TGTGCCAGCAGTTACTCGCTTGTCGACACCGGGGAGCTGTTTTTT.

CDR3 amino acids: CASSRPVYEQYV. CDR3 DNA sequence: TGTGCCAGCAGCCGACCTGTCTACGAGCAGTACGTC. J is TRBJ2-7 and V is TRBV6-6; D is unresolved. The germline V gene encodes CDR1 MNHNY and CDR2 SVGAGI (reference sequence). Trimming took off 6 bases at V and 3 bases at J, with 9 bases between the two ends. The CDR3 sequence is 12 residues long.

This clone appeared a few times. The rearrangement uses TRBV27 and TRBJ2-7, with D possibly matching TRBD2 (5 bases). V dropped 4 bases and J dropped 3 bases, with 16 bases sitting between them. This CDR3 is 15 amino acids long. Germline values: CDR1 MNHEY, CDR2 SMNVEV (reference sequence). CDR3 sequence (DNA): TGTGCCAGCAGTTCCCTCCCTGCTAGCTTCTACGAGCAGTACTTC. This gives the protein CASSSLPASFYEQYF.

V gene TRBV2 combines with J gene TRBJ1-1; D might be TRBD1 (5 bases). The CDR3 has 15 residues. V dropped 2 bases and J dropped 0 bases, with 10 bases sitting between them. Per germline, CDR1 SNHLY and CDR2 FYNNEI. The CDR3 nucleotides are TGTGCCAGCAGTGAACTGGGGGGGATGAACACTGAAGCTTTCTTT. Amino acids: CASSELGGMNTEAFF.

The chain has TRBV28 and TRBJ1-2, with TRBD1 matching 7 bases. V shed 5 bases, J shed 5 bases, and the junction held 14 bases outside the gene matches. Germline V CDR1 and CDR2: MDHEN, SYDVKM. CDR3 length equals 16 residues. The DNA of the CDR3 is TGTGCCAGCAGTCCCTTCCGGGACAGCATTAAATATGGCTACACCTTC. This gives the protein CASSPFRDSIKYGYTF.

The V call is TRBV7-9, the J call TRBJ2-3; TRBD2 agrees at 15 bases. The CDR3 extends over 16 amino acids. V gave up 6 bases and J gave up 6 bases; unmatched junction bases: 7. Germline lookup yields CDR1 SEHNR and CDR2 FQNEAQ (reference sequence). The CDR3 sequence: CASSRTSGGAYDTQYF. DNA of the CDR3: TGTGCCAGCAGTCGGACTAGCGGGGGGGCTTATGATACGCAGTATTTT.

J is TRBJ2-3 and V is TRBV5-1, with 13 bases matching TRBD2. CDR1 is SGHRS, CDR2 YFSETQ, per germline. The CDR3 length is 16 residues. J was trimmed by 1 base and V by 4 bases; bases with no gene match: 3. The CDR3 region has the DNA TGCGCCAGCAGCCCAGGGACTAGCGGGGGCACAGATACGCAGTATTTT. This codes for CASSPGTSGGTDTQYF.

This clone was picked up one time. This chain connects TRBV5-1 to TRBJ1-1; 11 positions agree with TRBD1. Germline-derived CDR1 and CDR2 are SGHRS and YFSETQ. V trimming: 2 bases; J trimming: 5 bases; junction bases outside the gene matches: 17. CDR3 length: 19 amino acids. CDR3 DNA: TGCGCCAGCAGCTTCTTCGCCCTGGGACAGGGGGGGTATAGTACTGAAGCTTTCTTT. Its protein product is CASSFFALGQGGYSTEAFF. The whole variable domain, filled in from reference TRBV5-1 and TRBJ1-1, reads KAGVTQTPRYLIKTRGQQVTLSCSPISGHRSVSWYQQTPGQGLQFLFEYFSETQRNKGNFPGRFSGRQFSNSRSEMNVSTLELGDSALYLCASSFFALGQGGYSTEAFFGQGTRLTVV.